This TCR beta chain was obtained from a study of human T cells and chemical hapten exposure. Looking at the study overall: Patients, predominantly female, presented with alopecia areata, totalis or universalis.

From the RACE reads, TCRdb called clonotypes with MiXCR, one entry per CDR3 protein. The data show 300,000 to 450,000 distinct CDR3 sequences, over 5% seen once. The sample's time point: pre-sensitization, week 0. Treatment given: therapeutic diphenylcyclopropenone sensitization with weekly scalp DPC. Patches went on only after blood had been drawn each time. Each donor was an alopecia patient between 18 and 70 years of age who qualified for DPC. Whole-study results and caveats: Those TCRs sitting above 1 in 1000 frequency stayed the same with DPC sensitization.

On this clonotype: What it binds is unknown.

The CDR3 extends over 14 amino acids. The V and J ends lost 6 bases and 4 bases, in that order; junction bases with no gene match: 6. The germline gives CDR1 ENHRY, CDR2 SYGVKD. The source material was whole blood, sampled in connection with sensitization to the hapten diphenylcyclopropenone (DPC). This sequence originates from a woman between 18 and 29 years old with alopecia areata. Some clones in this sample may be carry-over from other donors' samples. The chain recombines TRBV10-3 with TRBJ1-1; 9 nucleotides align to TRBD1. The CDR3 region is CAISMGQGVTEAFF. CDR3 nucleotide sequence: TGTGCCATCAGCATGGGACAGGGTGTCACTGAAGCTTTCTTT.